What follows is one T cell receptor beta chain and its context. Its antigen specificity is not known. There are no base qualities to consult, and no much larger clone falls within one base. These data belong to a study of shared clonotypes between healthy human individuals (dated by TCRdb to 2020 to 2022). Context from the whole study: The cohort included a few men and a couple of women between 18 and 49 years of age. For each donor, CD4 naive and CD4 memory were each given three plates, CD8 naive was given two plates, and CD8 memory was given one plate. To estimate repertoire size and how much clonotype sharing occurs between individuals, the study deeply sequenced the blood TCR repertoires of several healthy adults. To increase sequencing depth and limit assay-specific biases, TCR repertoire library preparation and sequencing were carried out by different laboratories using diverse techniques. Each donor's leukapheresis produced roughly between roughly 0.85 and 10 billion PBMCs.

TCR CDR3 regions were amplified from genomic DNA by multiplex PCR using the deep immunoSEQ assay. For each cell subset, the extracted genomic DNA was distributed evenly across all wells of several immunoSEQ 96-well plates, and each plate served as one replicate. For sorted subsets, around 200 ng genomic DNA, equal to about 30,000 T cell genomes, was loaded into each replicate PCR. Purified libraries were quantified with a Qubit 3.0 fluorometer, sized on a Bioanalyzer 2100, and re-quantified with the KAPA Library Quantification kit. Every immunoSEQ 96-well plate was sequenced on a dedicated single-read 150-cycle Illumina NextSeq 550 flow cell. On the authors' methods: Because only junctional sequences without quality scores were contained in the immunoSEQ output, filtering matching that applied to full-length reads could not be performed. Sequences were annotated with PyIR, a Python wrapper for IgBLAST v1.9, using IMGT germline references to assign V/J genes and CDR3. Reads with weak V/J assignments (E-value above 1e-6), missing CDR3, stop codons, out-of-frame junctions, or ambiguous translated residues were removed. V3J clonotypes were defined by identical inferred V gene, J gene, and CDR3 amino acid sequence. Percentage overlap between repertoires was computed as shared unique clonotypes divided by the size of the smaller repertoire. Repertoire richness was assessed with RTK rarefaction, the Chao1 estimator, and Recon v2.1 estimates of unobserved clonotypes. Generation probabilities for all TCRbeta clonotypes obtained by the gDNA method from several donors were computed using OLGA. TCRdb obtained this table from immuneACCESS and retained in-frame rearrangements with V and J assigned. These tables miss some clones; where compared with another copy, unresolved V genes account for less than half of the shortfall, and the remainder is unexplained. The V and J calls and clone size come from that table; D and trimming were worked out from the DNA. For this sample the table gives some 1 million clones, of which about 75% were detected only once. The top ten clones comprise around 1.5% of the sample.

What the work shows at the level of the full study, not this receptor alone: When several donors were compared, the shared fraction of clonotypes was 5% to 6.5% for naive CD4, around 3.6% for naive CD8, 2.3% for memory CD4, and roughly 0.4% for memory CD8. Because the study included a small number of donors, the genetic and exposure-history diversity represented was limited. Pairwise subsampling indicated that sequencing depth was expected to affect the degree of clonotype sharing among donors. Incomplete sequencing was indicated by rarefaction of sorted-subset datasets, despite the large sequencing depth. Sampling was restricted to blood, and TCR repertoires in tissue are likely to differ from TCR repertoires in blood. Compared with non-shared clonotypes, the clonotypes found in all four sorted-subset donors had higher generation probabilities. Larger estimated clonotype richness was generally found for naive subsets than for memory subsets.

The junction carries 5 bases between V and J, which are trimmed by 4 bases and 2 bases respectively. There are 12 amino acids in the CDR3, from cysteine to phenylalanine inclusive. Just the 36-base CDR3 DNA is kept, in frame starting at base 1. From the germline V gene, CDR1 is SGHRS and CDR2 is YFSETQ. The donors were healthy, HIV-negative adults with no recently reported acute infections or vaccinations. Every donor was a Caucasian adult residing in Nashville, Tennessee, USA. CD4+ T cells were enriched by magnetic negative selection, after which naive cells were positively selected on CD45RA and the negative fraction was taken as the memory subset. After blood collection by leukapheresis, PBMCs were isolated using Ficoll-Histopaque density gradient centrifugation and then cryopreserved in the vapor phase of liquid nitrogen. Analytical flow cytometry was used to check the purity and quantity of every magnetically sorted T cell population. Genomic DNA was isolated from each sorted fraction and quantified by UV absorbance on a Nanodrop 2000c.

Sequencing input: memory CD4+ T cells sorted from blood. The sample's cell subset or site label is to be understood as: CD45RA-negative fraction. The rearrangement combines TRBV5-1 with TRBJ2-3, with the D gene call left open. The receptor's source is a man in his late teens or twenties in good health. The DNA is TGCGCCAGCAGCACGAACACAGATACGCAGTATTTT. Its translation reads: CASSTNTDTQYF.